These 16 T cell receptor beta chains were sequenced from one sample in a study of shared clonotypes between healthy human individuals. Some clones are missing from TCRdb's copy, which holds only in-frame ones; the method was immunoSEQ multiplex PCR. The sample contains more than 400,000 clones, less than 96% of which appear only once. The sequenced material came from naive CD4+ T cells sorted from blood. Specified subset: CD45RA+ positively selected. The receptor source for this set is a woman aged 25 to 39 in good health.

The V gene is TRBV7-2, the J gene TRBJ1-4, with unresolved D. This CDR3 contains 15 residues. In germline, CDR1 is SGHTA, CDR2 FQGNSA. V was trimmed by 5 bases and J by 3 bases, leaving 13 bases between them. The CDR3 protein is CASSLTRGANEKLFF. The CDR3 DNA follows: TGTGCCAGCAGCCTCACCCGCGGAGCTAATGAAAAACTGTTTTTT.

V gene TRBV5-1 combines with J gene TRBJ2-1; 8 nucleotides line up with TRBD2. J gave up 10 bases and V 2 bases, and 2 bases lay outside the gene matches. Germline CDR1 and CDR2: SGHRS and YFSETQ. CDR3 length: 12 residues. CDR3 in DNA: TGCGCCAGCAGCTTTATAGCGGGAGAGCAGTTCTTC. Translating gives CASSFIAGEQFF. The full variable domain, rest sourced from reference TRBV5-1 and TRBJ2-1, is KAGVTQTPRYLIKTRGQQVTLSCSPISGHRSVSWYQQTPGQGLQFLFEYFSETQRNKGNFPGRFSGRQFSNSRSEMNVSTLELGDSALYLCASSFIAGEQFFGPGTRLTVL.

The chain links TRBV19 to TRBJ2-7, with D possibly called TRBD1 or TRBD2 (5 bases each). The CDR3 has 11 residues. Deletions cut 10 bases from V and 5 bases from J, with 12 bases between. CDR1 is LNHDA, CDR2 SQIVND, per germline (reference sequence). The CDR3 nucleotides are TGTGCCACTGGGGGTTGGGACGAGCAGTACTTC. Its protein is CATGGWDEQYF.

The rearrangement joins TRBV6-5 to TRBJ2-7; D remains unclear. The CDR3 length is 16 residues. The V and J ends lost 0 bases and 4 bases respectively, with 16 bases between them. Germline-derived CDR1 and CDR2 are MNHEY and SVGAGI. In DNA, the CDR3 is TGTGCCAGCAGTTACTCCTACATGGGGAATTTGTACGAGCAGTACTTC. Translated, it gives CASSYSYMGNLYEQYF.

The chain employs TRBV11-3 and TRBJ2-1; 10 nucleotides line up with TRBD2. V gave up 5 bases and J gave up 10 bases; unmatched junction bases: 11. The CDR3 totals 15 residues. The germline V gene has CDR1 SGHNT and CDR2 YENEEA. The CDR3 DNA reads as TGTGCCAGCAGCCCGGGCCCCCTAGCGGGAGTCGAGCAGTTCTTC. Translating gives CASSPGPLAGVEQFF.

The V call is TRBV7-6, the J call TRBJ2-7; 12 nucleotides match TRBD1. This CDR3 comprises 14 residues. V shed 3 bases, J shed 6 bases, and the junction held 3 bases outside the gene matches. The germline V gene has CDR1 SGHVS and CDR2 FNYEAQ. CDR3 sequence reads: CASSLGQGAGEQYF. The CDR3 region has the DNA TGTGCCAGCAGCTTGGGACAGGGGGCGGGCGAGCAGTACTTC.

The chain is built from TRBV5-1 and TRBJ2-5; TRBD2 matches at 8 bases. Germline CDR1 and CDR2: SGHRS and YFSETQ. V trimming: 1 base; J trimming: 3 bases; junction bases outside the gene matches: 2. The CDR3 extends over 14 amino acids. The CDR3 loop is CASSLTSGEETQYF. The CDR3 region has the DNA TGCGCCAGCAGCTTGACTAGCGGAGAAGAGACCCAGTACTTC.

The rearrangement joins TRBV2 to TRBJ2-3, with D perhaps matching TRBD1 or TRBD2 (6 bases each). V was trimmed by 7 bases and J by 3 bases, leaving 11 bases between them. This CDR3 has 13 residues. Germline CDR1 is SNHLY and CDR2 is FYNNEI. The CDR3 spells CASTGADTDTQYF. DNA of the CDR3: TGTGCCAGCACGGGGGCAGATACAGATACGCAGTATTTT. The full variable domain, rest sourced from reference TRBV2 and TRBJ2-3, is EPEVTQTPSHQVTQMGQEVILRCVPISNHLYFYWYRQILGQKVEFLVSFYNNEISEKSEIFDDQFSVERPDGSNFTLKIRSTKLEDSAMYFCASTGADTDTQYFGPGTRLTVL.

V usage is TRBV7-2 and J usage is TRBJ1-1, with D unresolved. V dropped 0 bases and J dropped 6 bases, with 8 bases sitting between them. The CDR3 is 13 amino acids. The germline CDR1 and CDR2 sequences are SGHTA and FQGNSA. CDR3 in amino acids: CASSLALDSEAFF. The CDR3 DNA reads TGTGCCAGCAGCTTAGCGTTGGACTCTGAAGCTTTCTTT.

The chain carries TRBV2 and TRBJ1-2, with 9 nucleotides matching TRBD1. The trim removed 5 bases at V and 4 bases at J, leaving 20 bases unmatched. Germline values: CDR1 SNHLY, CDR2 FYNNEI. CDR3 length equals 19 residues. CDR3 region: CASSRLTAQMTGGGYGYTF. CDR3 nucleotides: TGTGCCAGCAGTCGCCTTACTGCCCAAATGACAGGGGGGGGCTATGGCTACACCTTC.

This chain uses TRBV15 with TRBJ1-2, with no clear D. The V end lost 5 bases, the J end lost 6 bases, and 13 bases lay between the germline ends. The germline gives CDR1 LNHNV, CDR2 YYDKDF (reference sequence). The CDR3 is 13 amino acids. The CDR3: CATSHKRQDGYTF. CDR3 coding DNA: TGTGCCACCAGCCACAAACGGCAGGATGGCTACACCTTC.

The chain is built from TRBV14 and TRBJ2-5; TRBD1 matches 7 bases. This CDR3 is built from 13 residues. V gave up 6 bases and J gave up 5 bases; unmatched junction bases: 6. The V gene's germline CDR1 is SGHDN and CDR2 FVKESK. The CDR3 nucleotides read TGTGCCAGCAGACGGGAACAGGGGGAGACCCAGTACTTC. Translation: CASRREQGETQYF.

The chain uses TRBV28 and TRBJ1-4; tentatively, D is TRBD1 (6 bases). V was pared by 5 bases and J by 13 bases, with 14 bases between. CDR3 length: 12 amino acids. Germline CDR1 reads MDHEN; CDR2 reads SYDVKM. CDR3 amino acids: CASSRQERGLFF. CDR3 sequence (DNA): TGTGCCAGCAGTAGACAGGAGCGGGGACTGTTTTTT.

The rearrangement joins TRBV9 to TRBJ1-5; D is unclear. Trimming cost V 4 bases and J 1 base, with 12 bases left between them. CDR3 length equals 15 residues. Germline values: CDR1 SGDLS, CDR2 YYNGEE. CDR3 bases: TGTGCCAGCAGCCGGACCCTCTTGAGCAATCAGCCCCAGCATTTT. It encodes CASSRTLLSNQPQHF.

The J gene is TRBJ1-6, the V gene TRBV13, with a possible D match to TRBD1 (5 bases). This CDR3 is 14 amino acids long. Trimming took off 5 bases at V and 7 bases at J, with 12 bases between the two ends. CDR1 and CDR2 (germline): PRHDT, FYEKMQ (reference sequence). CDR3: CASSLTDQNSPLHF. The DNA of the CDR3 is TGTGCCAGCAGCCTGACAGATCAAAATTCACCCCTCCACTTT.

The rearrangement joins TRBV29-1 to TRBJ2-1; D is possibly TRBD2 (6 bases). Germline V gives CDR1 SQVTM, CDR2 ANQGSEA. The CDR3 covers 11 residues. The V gene lost 4 bases and the J gene lost 8 bases, with 9 bases spanning the gap. CDR3 sequence: CSVGEAYEQFF. CDR3 DNA: TGCAGCGTTGGGGAGGCCTATGAGCAGTTCTTC.